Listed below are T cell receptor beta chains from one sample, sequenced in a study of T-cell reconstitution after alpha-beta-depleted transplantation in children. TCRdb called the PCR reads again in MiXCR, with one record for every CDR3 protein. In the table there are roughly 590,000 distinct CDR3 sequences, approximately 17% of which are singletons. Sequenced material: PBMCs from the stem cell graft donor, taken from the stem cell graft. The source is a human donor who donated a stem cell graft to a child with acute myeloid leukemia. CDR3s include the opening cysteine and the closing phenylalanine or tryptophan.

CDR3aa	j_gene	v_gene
CSARGTPGRENF	TRBJ1-4	TRBV20-1
CASTRSRRRQGHGYTF	TRBJ1-2	TRBV21-1
CSVDPSSYNEQFF	TRBJ2-1	TRBV29-1
CASSDDRIWTGELFF	TRBJ2-2	TRBV18
CSARDKKDYNEQFF	TRBJ2-1	TRBV20-1
CASTAFGQETQYF	TRBJ2-5	TRBV7-9
CASTGRPDTTSPLHF	TRBJ1-6	TRBV6-1
CASSLMSGLDYGYTF	TRBJ1-2	TRBV7-2
CASSPRAGEQFF	TRBJ2-1	TRBV12-3/TRBV12-4
CASSLAGQLDTQYF	TRBJ2-3	TRBV7-3
CASSLRGDGDTQYF	TRBJ2-3	TRBV7-9
CATRHLLDRHQPQHF	TRBJ1-5	TRBV24-1
CASSLRHQLAPDTQYF	TRBJ2-3	TRBV7-2
CASSWTGTGPTIHTDTQYF	TRBJ2-3	TRBV5-4
CASSEAAGFPQYF	TRBJ2-7	TRBV6-1
CASSFGQVVSPLHF	TRBJ1-6	TRBV11-2
CSASPWTGHEKLFF	TRBJ1-4	TRBV20-1
CSARDGGRLNTEAFF	TRBJ1-1	TRBV20-1
CASSTSQGSYYGYTF	TRBJ1-2	TRBV27
CAISEGSGGAAFTDTQYF	TRBJ2-3	TRBV10-3
CASSSTVPGSYNEQFF	TRBJ2-1	TRBV12-3/TRBV12-4
CAREPLRSTNEKLFF	TRBJ1-4	TRBV5-1
CSALRRGTEAFF	TRBJ1-1	TRBV29-1
CASSFGLAYNEQFF	TRBJ2-1	TRBV12-3/TRBV12-4
CSATADNEQFF	TRBJ2-1	TRBV20-1
CASSSSTGYSYEQYF	TRBJ2-7	TRBV7-9
CASSLTGDNYGYTF	TRBJ1-2	TRBV7-9
CSAPHEGPQETQYF	TRBJ2-5	TRBV20-1
CSARTGKFPGANVLTF	TRBJ2-6	TRBV29-1
CASSSLTRDFWSETQYF	TRBJ2-5	TRBV5-1
CASSLDWAGGALGGYTF	TRBJ1-2	TRBV7-2
CASSPGFVHEPFF	TRBJ1-1	TRBV6-1
CASSLAGLVDGRDTQYF	TRBJ2-3	TRBV7-2
CASTPVSYEQYF	TRBJ2-7	TRBV7-9
CASSAQGKLETQYF	TRBJ2-5	TRBV6-1
CASSSALSDGYTF	TRBJ1-2	TRBV11-2
CASSREGTGNSPLHF	TRBJ1-6	TRBV7-2
CSARARTGELFF	TRBJ2-2	TRBV20-1
CAWKGGRNEQYF	TRBJ2-7	TRBV30
CASTLQSGFGNQPQHF	TRBJ1-5	TRBV2
CSASRLSGANVLTF	TRBJ2-6	TRBV20-1
CASSLVDPGGGETQYF	TRBJ2-5	TRBV5-6
CSATRPAETQYF	TRBJ2-5	TRBV20-1
CSARTSGGSSSYNEQFF	TRBJ2-1	TRBV20-1
CASSLWGTATEAFF	TRBJ1-1	TRBV27
CASSFRGLPFNYGYTF	TRBJ1-2	TRBV27
CASSLSSFPGLAGEQYF	TRBJ2-7	TRBV27
CASSHETGGVYGYTF	TRBJ1-2	TRBV28
CASSPRGRGNYGYTF	TRBJ1-2	TRBV7-2
CASSLAAGANEQYF	TRBJ2-7	TRBV5-1
CSARDLGGGNEQFF	TRBJ2-1	TRBV20-1
CASGPGGANTDTQYF	TRBJ2-3	TRBV11-2
CSVEGGGSTDTQYF	TRBJ2-3	TRBV29-1
CASSPTGGGGYGYTF	TRBJ1-2	TRBV12-3/TRBV12-4
CASSERGDEKLFF	TRBJ1-4	TRBV5-1
CASSYWGTRGGPPSYEQYF	TRBJ2-7	TRBV6-5
CSASMGNQPQHF	TRBJ1-5	TRBV20-1